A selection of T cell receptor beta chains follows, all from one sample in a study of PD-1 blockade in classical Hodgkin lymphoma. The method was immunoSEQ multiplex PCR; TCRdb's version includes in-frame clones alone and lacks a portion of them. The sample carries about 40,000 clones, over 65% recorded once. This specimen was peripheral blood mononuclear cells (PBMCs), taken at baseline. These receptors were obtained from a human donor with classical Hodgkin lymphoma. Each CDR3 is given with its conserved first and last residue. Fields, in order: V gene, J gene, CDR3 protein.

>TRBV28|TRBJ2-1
CASSPIGQGSNEQFF
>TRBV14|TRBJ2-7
CASRLSGTGWYEQYF
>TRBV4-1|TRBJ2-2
CASRWTSGSGELFF
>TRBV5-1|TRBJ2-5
CASSPTGETQYF
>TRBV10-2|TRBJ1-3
CASRPQGFRGNTIYF
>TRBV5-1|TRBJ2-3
CASSLLGLAGGGRDTQYF
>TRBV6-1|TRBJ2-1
CASSNPGPQFF
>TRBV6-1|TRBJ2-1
CASSRQLNNEQFF
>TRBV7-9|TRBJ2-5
CASSSEEGGSQYF
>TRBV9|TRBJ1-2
CASSSWTESYGYTF
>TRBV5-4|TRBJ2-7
CASTRDPSNEQYF
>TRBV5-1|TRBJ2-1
CASSSGTGAYNEQFF
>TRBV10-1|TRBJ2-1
CASSSLDPDNEQFF
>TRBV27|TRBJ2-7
CASSLSPGLKDEQYF
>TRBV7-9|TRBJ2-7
CASSLRAEEGQGTYEQYF
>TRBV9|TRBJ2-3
CASSVSGRTDTQYF
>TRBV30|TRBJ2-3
CAWSVRSPPAYTDTQYF
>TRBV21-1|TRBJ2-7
CASSNPGCEQYF
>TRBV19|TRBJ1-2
CASSTLNRGIDGYTF
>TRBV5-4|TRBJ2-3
CASSLEALSTDTQYF
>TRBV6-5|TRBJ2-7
CASRSTGGYEQYF